The rows below give T cell receptor beta chains drawn from one sample of a study of T cells of healthy individuals. TCRdb re-called the 5' RACE reads through MiXCR, storing one row per CDR3 protein. The sample yields roughly 87,000 distinct CDR3 sequences, approximately 15% seen once. The receptors shown here come from a human donor in good health. Both conserved end residues are part of each CDR3. D genes are given only for firm matches. Size tells how often a clone was seen (once, few, many) or the class of an expanded clone, and some rows leave it out.

v_call,j_call,clone_size,d_call,cdr3_aa,cdr3_nt
TRBV18,TRBJ1-1,NA,NA,CASSPEWENTEAFF,TGTGCCAGCTCACCCGAATGGGAGAACACTGAAGCTTTCTTT
TRBV5-4,TRBJ2-3,NA,TRBD1,CASTETGVQDTQYF,TGTGCCAGTACAGAGACAGGGGTTCAAGATACGCAGTATTTT
TRBV14,TRBJ1-2,few,TRBD1,CASSQGQVDGYTF,TGTGCCAGCAGCCAGGGACAGGTGGATGGCTACACCTTC
TRBV20-1,TRBJ2-1,few,TRBD2,CSESGGYNEQFF,TGCAGTGAATCGGGGGGGTACAATGAGCAGTTCTTC
TRBV7-2,TRBJ1-3,many,NA,CASSRTVGNTIYF,TGTGCCAGCAGCAGGACAGTAGGGAACACCATATATTTT
TRBV4-1,TRBJ2-5,few,TRBD1,CASSQVRTGDQETQYF,TGCGCCAGCAGCCAAGTGAGGACAGGGGATCAAGAGACCCAGTACTTC
TRBV7-7,TRBJ2-1,few,TRBD2,CASSKGLAGGNEQFF,TGTGCTAGCAGCAAGGGACTAGCGGGAGGTAATGAGCAGTTCTTC
TRBV23-1,TRBJ2-7,NA,TRBD2,CASIGGDSPPGTSGGRTYEQYF,TGCGCCAGCATAGGGGGGGACAGCCCGCCCGGGACTAGCGGGGGTCGTACCTACGAGCAGTACTTC
TRBV15,TRBJ1-3,few,NA,CATSRAEGGNTIYF,TGTGCCACCAGCAGGGCAGAGGGAGGAAACACCATATATTTT
TRBV6-5,TRBJ1-5,few,TRBD1,CASRPTGTHQPQHF,TGTGCCAGCAGACCGACAGGGACACACCAGCCCCAGCATTTT
TRBV19,TRBJ2-2,many,NA,CASSIDPTGELFF,TGTGCCAGTAGTATAGATCCTACCGGGGAGCTGTTTTTT
TRBV20-1,TRBJ2-3,few,NA,CSARVQGGDTQYF,TGCAGTGCTAGAGTCCAGGGGGGAGATACGCAGTATTTT
TRBV5-1,TRBJ2-2,few,NA,CASSLRTTNTGELFF,TGCGCCAGCAGCTTGCGGACTACGAACACCGGGGAGCTGTTTTTT
TRBV5-1,TRBJ1-1,few,NA,CASSLEAGEAFF,TGCGCCAGCAGCTTGGAAGCCGGTGAAGCTTTCTTT
TRBV20-1,TRBJ2-5,NA,NA,CSAQALRPQETQYF,TGCAGTGCTCAGGCCCTCCGCCCGCAAGAGACCCAGTACTTC
TRBV7-3,TRBJ2-1,NA,NA,CASSPSSSYNEQFF,TGTGCCAGCAGCCCCTCTAGCTCCTACAATGAGCAGTTCTTC
TRBV4-1,TRBJ2-7,NA,NA,CASSQVSVTDFIF,TGCGCCAGCAGCCAAGTCTCAGTAACCGACTTCATCTTC
TRBV11-2,TRBJ2-7,few,NA,CASSLGMHYEQYF,TGTGCCAGCAGCTTAGGGATGCACTACGAGCAGTACTTC
TRBV28,TRBJ2-1,many,NA,CASSPQLGNEQFF,TGTGCCAGCAGTCCCCAACTGGGAAATGAGCAGTTCTTC
TRBV6-2/TRBV6-3,TRBJ1-1,many,NA,CASSRRSGAGTEAFF,TGTGCCAGCAGTCGGAGGTCAGGGGCCGGCACTGAAGCTTTCTTT
TRBV11-2,TRBJ1-1,many,NA,CASSLDLAGFTEAFF,TGTGCCAGCAGCTTAGATCTTGCAGGGTTTACTGAAGCTTTCTTT
TRBV7-2,TRBJ1-6,few,TRBD1,CASSGTGGNSPLHF,TGTGCCAGCAGCGGGACAGGGGGAAATTCACCCCTCCACTTT
TRBV4-1,TRBJ2-2,NA,NA,CASRAPDGEGELFF,TGCGCCAGCAGGGCCCCTGACGGTGAAGGGGAGCTGTTTTTT
TRBV6-1,TRBJ2-1,many,TRBD2,CASSEKGWASGSVISYNEQFF,TGTGCCAGCAGTGAAAAGGGGTGGGCTAGCGGGAGTGTGATCTCCTACAATGAGCAGTTCTTC
TRBV12-5,TRBJ1-3,many,NA,CASGRSSEIGNTIYF,TGTGCTAGTGGCAGATCCTCAGAGATTGGAAACACCATATATTTT
TRBV10-3,TRBJ1-1,many,NA,CAISFPGGTEAFF,TGTGCCATCAGCTTCCCGGGTGGCACTGAAGCTTTCTTT
TRBV4-2,TRBJ1-2,many,NA,CASSQGLAQGYGYTF,TGTGCCAGCAGCCAAGGTCTGGCCCAGGGCTATGGCTACACCTTC
TRBV27,TRBJ1-1,NA,NA,CASSFRRMNTEAFF,TGTGCCAGCAGTTTTCGCAGAATGAACACTGAAGCTTTCTTT
TRBV7-2,TRBJ2-2,few,TRBD2,CASRLAGNTGELFF,TGTGCCAGCAGGCTAGCGGGAAACACCGGGGAGCTGTTTTTT
TRBV29-1,TRBJ2-1,many,NA,CSVGRNEQFF,TGCAGCGTTGGGCGGAATGAGCAGTTCTTC
TRBV5-1,TRBJ2-1,many,NA,CASSLAGPAYNEQFF,TGCGCCAGCAGCTTGGCTGGACCGGCCTACAATGAGCAGTTCTTC
TRBV7-3,TRBJ1-2,medium-sized,NA,CASSLIKNYGYTF,TGTGCCAGCAGCTTAATTAAGAACTATGGCTACACCTTC
TRBV27,TRBJ1-1,few,NA,CASSLGGGRRTEAFF,TGTGCCAGCAGTTTAGGGGGGGGGCGACGAACTGAAGCTTTCTTT
TRBV11-1,TRBJ2-7,few,NA,CASSPRGTFSSYEQYF,TGTGCCAGCAGCCCTCGCGGGACATTCAGCTCCTACGAGCAGTACTTC
TRBV29-1,TRBJ2-3,NA,NA,CSVNYSGTNTDTQYF,TGCAGCGTTAACTACAGCGGAACTAACACAGATACGCAGTATTTT
TRBV20-1,TRBJ2-7,many,TRBD2,CSASVWAAGGLTMIF,TGCAGTGCTAGTGTTTGGGCAGCGGGAGGGCTAACTATGATCTTC
TRBV11-2,TRBJ1-6,NA,NA,CASSLDGGLSSYNSPLHF,TGTGCCAGCAGCTTAGATGGAGGCTTGAGCTCCTATAATTCACCCCTCCACTTT
TRBV19,TRBJ1-4,NA,NA,CASSTIGATNEKLYF,TGTGCCAGTAGTACGATCGGGGCAACTAATGAAAAACTGTATTTT
TRBV4-2,TRBJ2-5,few,TRBD2,CASSQLPGTSVTQYF,TGTGCCAGCAGCCAACTCCCCGGGACTAGCGTGACCCAGTACTTC
TRBV5-1,TRBJ2-7,NA,NA,CASSLDRTYEQYF,TGCGCCAGCAGCTTGGACAGGACCTACGAGCAGTACTTC
TRBV7-9,TRBJ1-6,NA,TRBD1,CASSSTPGQVGSPLNF,TGTGCCAGCAGCTCTACTCCGGGACAGGTCGGATCACCCCTCAACTTT
TRBV18,TRBJ2-5,many,NA,CASSPGLELTKETQYF,TGTGCCAGCTCACCGGGACTTGAACTCACCAAAGAGACCCAGTACTTC
TRBV18,TRBJ1-2,few,TRBD1,CASSPARGTYGYTF,TGTGCCAGCTCACCAGCCAGGGGGACCTATGGCTACACCTTC
TRBV20-1,TRBJ2-2,NA,NA,CSARKIGGGIAGELFF,TGCAGTGCTCGGAAAATAGGGGGGGGGATTGCCGGGGAGCTGTTTTTT
TRBV15,TRBJ2-3,few,NA,CATSRVTTDTQYF,TGTGCCACCAGCAGAGTAACCACAGATACGCAGTATTTT
TRBV29-1,TRBJ2-7,many,NA,CSVKPDSTRLYEQYF,TGCAGCGTGAAGCCGGACTCCACCCGTCTCTACGAGCAGTACTTC
TRBV7-9,TRBJ2-1,NA,NA,CASSQTTGPLNEQFF,TGTGCCAGCAGCCAAACAACGGGCCCCTTGAATGAGCAGTTCTTC
TRBV12-5,TRBJ2-2,once,TRBD1,CASGPPDRDDTGELFF,TGTGCTAGTGGTCCTCCCGACAGGGATGACACCGGGGAGCTGTTTTTT
TRBV7-9,TRBJ2-4,many,NA,CASRGRAKNIQYF,TGTGCCAGCAGGGGGCGAGCCAAAAACATTCAGTACTTC
TRBV4-1,TRBJ1-1,few,NA,CASSQDPGTPEAFF,TGCGCCAGCAGCCAAGATCCAGGGACCCCTGAAGCTTTCTTT
TRBV28,TRBJ1-5,few,TRBD1,CASTSTGGEVVGQPQHF,TGTGCCAGCACCTCGACAGGGGGCGAGGTTGTCGGGCAGCCCCAGCATTTT